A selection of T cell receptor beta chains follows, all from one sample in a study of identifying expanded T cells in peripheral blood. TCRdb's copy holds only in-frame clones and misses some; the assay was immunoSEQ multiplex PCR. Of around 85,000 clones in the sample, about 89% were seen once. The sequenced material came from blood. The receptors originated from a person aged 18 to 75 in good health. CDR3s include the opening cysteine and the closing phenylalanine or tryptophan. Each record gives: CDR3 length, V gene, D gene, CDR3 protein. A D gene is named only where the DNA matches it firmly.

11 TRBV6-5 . CASSSSGGYTF
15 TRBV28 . CATAYTGEGIYEQYF
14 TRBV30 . CAWRGSGINYGYTF
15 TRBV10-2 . CASRGTRSSTDTQYF
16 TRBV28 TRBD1 CASSSGGILAKNIQYF
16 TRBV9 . CASSVGPQVSNQPQHF
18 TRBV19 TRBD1 CASSLQTGAVGNTDTQYF
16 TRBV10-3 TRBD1 CAISGQGKSGANVLTF
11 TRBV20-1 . CSARGAYEQYF
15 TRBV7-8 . CASNKEASSYNEQFF
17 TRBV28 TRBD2 CASRDVTVLAGVGEQYF
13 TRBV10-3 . CAISESRGDRAFF
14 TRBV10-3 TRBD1 CAISLTGGGRGYTF
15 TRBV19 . CASSYKGRMNTEAFF
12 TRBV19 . CASSIEAREQFF
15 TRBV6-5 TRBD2 CASSYARSSGNEQFF
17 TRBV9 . CASSSRPRILNTGELFF
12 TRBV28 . CASSLIPREQFF
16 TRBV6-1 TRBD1 CASSATGGAATGELFF
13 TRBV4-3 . CASSQGEDGELFF
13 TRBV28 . CASKRAGDYGYTF
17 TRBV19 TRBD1 CASSISWGTGSTDTQYF